The present T cell receptor (beta chain) was sequenced within a study of T cells in Graves' hyperthyroidism and ophthalmopathy. Study observations and caveats: In blood, most of the thyroid clonotypes expanded above 0.001 were also present.

In the ophthalmopathy cohort, Clinical Activity Score was at least 3, NOSPECS grade at least 4, and duration under 3 months. The study excluded patients with uncontrolled infection, other autoimmune disease, pregnancy or lactation. This sample holds PBMCs from 8 to 10 ml fresh peripheral blood. Using RNA transcripts as the source, TCR beta CDR3 regions were amplified. Initially, a first-round RT-PCR of the TCR CDR3 employed the HTBI primer set. TCRdb reprocessed the multiplex PCR reads with MiXCR, giving one entry per CDR3 protein. The sample carries nearly 600,000 distinct CDR3 sequences, 12% to 15% recorded once. Worth noting for this clonotype: The target antigen is unknown. Since a much larger clone is just one base distant, this may be a read error.

CDR3 length: 15 residues. J lost 13 bases, V lost 5 bases, and 12 bases had no gene match. CDR1 MNHEY and CDR2 SMNVEV come from the germline V gene (reference sequence). The clonotype was recovered from a woman younger than 30 with Graves' ophthalmopathy. The chain is built from TRBV27 and TRBJ2-5, with TRBD2 matching over 14 bases. Material: blood. The CDR3 DNA reads as TGTGCCAGCAGTAATATAAGACTAGCGGGAGGGCCGTGGTACTTC. This encodes CASSNIRLAGGPWYF.